This record looks at one T cell receptor (beta chain) sequence and its context. This sample is drawn from a study of blood T cell repertoires in COVID-19. On the study more broadly: Sites in the United States, Italy and Spain provided acute and convalescent COVID-19 samples. In each case, the material was cDNA or gDNA derived from T cells, B-cell-depleted T cells, or PBMCs.

Per the authors' pipeline: Scientists estimated how many nucleated cells there were by amplifying reference gene primers. Sequenced by immunoSEQ multiplex PCR; TCRdb stores in-frame clones only, minus some. V and J calls and clone size come straight from that table; D and trimming were deduced from the DNA. Here the sample spans under 100,000 clones, about 89% being singletons. Germline CDR1 reads MNHEY; CDR2 reads SMNVEV (reference sequence). Trimming took 2 bases from V and 6 from J, leaving 17 bases between them. This CDR3 contains 15 residues. The sample comprised peripheral blood. The clonotype was recovered from a human donor in a cohort sampled during active COVID-19. V gene TRBV27 combines with J gene TRBJ2-7, with D possibly TRBD1 on 6 matching bases. The CDR3 loop is CASSLKGQGFGEQYF. Here the CDR3 DNA reads TGTGCCAGCAGTTTAAAGGGGCAGGGGTTTGGCGAGCAGTACTTC.